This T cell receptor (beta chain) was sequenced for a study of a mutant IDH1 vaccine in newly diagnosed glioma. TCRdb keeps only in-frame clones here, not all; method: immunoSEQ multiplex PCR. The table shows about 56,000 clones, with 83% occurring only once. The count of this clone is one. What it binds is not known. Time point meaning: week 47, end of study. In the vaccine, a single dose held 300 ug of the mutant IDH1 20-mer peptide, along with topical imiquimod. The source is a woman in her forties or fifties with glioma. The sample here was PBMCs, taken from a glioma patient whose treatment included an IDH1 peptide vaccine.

As DNA, the CDR3 is TGTGCCAGCGAGTCGGGGGCCGATAACTATGGCTACACCTTC. This encodes CASESGADNYGYTF. The genes are TRBV7-9 and TRBJ1-2; perhaps TRBD1 as D (6 bases). The CDR3 sequence is 14 residues long. Germline CDR1 and CDR2: SEHNR and FQNEAQ (reference sequence). Trimming pared 8 bases from V and 1 base from J, leaving 14 bases between.